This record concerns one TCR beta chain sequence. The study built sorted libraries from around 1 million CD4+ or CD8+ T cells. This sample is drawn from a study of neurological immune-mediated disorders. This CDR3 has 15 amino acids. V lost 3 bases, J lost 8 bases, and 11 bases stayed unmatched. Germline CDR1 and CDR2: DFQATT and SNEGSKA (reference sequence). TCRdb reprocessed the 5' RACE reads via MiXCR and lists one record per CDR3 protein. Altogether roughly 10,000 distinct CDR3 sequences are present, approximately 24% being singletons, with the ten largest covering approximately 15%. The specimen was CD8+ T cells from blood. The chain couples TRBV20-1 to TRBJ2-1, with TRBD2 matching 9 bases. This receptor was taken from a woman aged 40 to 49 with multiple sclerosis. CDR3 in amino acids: CSARKGLAGSDEQFF. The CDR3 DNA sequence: TGCAGTGCTAGGAAAGGTCTAGCGGGATCCGATGAGCAGTTCTTC.